Each of the 29 T cell receptor beta chains below was sequenced from the same sample in a study of beta chain features in type 1 diabetes. Study outcomes and limitations: Shortening that was moderate but significant affected the TCRB CDR3s of Type 1 diabetes patients in all four CD4+ subsets.

The sequenced template was cDNA made from the entire isolated RNA. Here immunoSEQ multiplex PCR was the method, and the copy in TCRdb shows in-frame clones only, minus some. Of a few hundred thousand clones in the sample, 16% are singletons; the top ten hold about 0.08%. Their antigen targets remain unknown. The source material was naive CD4+ T cells from blood. These TCRs come from a man aged 25-45 years with type 1 diabetes.

This clone turned up a few times. This chain joins TRBV13 and TRBJ2-1; 15 bases line up with TRBD2. Losses at the gene ends were 5 bases for V and 7 bases for J; bases not matched to a gene: 3. Germline V CDR1 and CDR2: PRHDT, FYEKMQ (reference sequence). There are 15 residues in the CDR3. The CDR3 reads CASSPGLAGGNEQFF. DNA for the CDR3: TGTGCCAGCAGCCCGGGACTAGCGGGAGGAAATGAGCAGTTCTTC.

This clone showed up just a few times. The chain combines TRBV9 with TRBJ2-2; 9 positions agree with TRBD1. The length of the CDR3 is 16 residues. V lost 4 bases to trimming and J lost 3 bases; unmatched junction nucleotides: 7. Germline V gene sequence: CDR1 SGDLS, CDR2 YYNGEE. CDR3: CASSPQTGGYTGELFF. CDR3 DNA: TGTGCCAGCAGCCCCCAGACAGGGGGATACACCGGGGAGCTGTTTTTT.

V and J are TRBV29-1 and TRBJ2-3; TRBD2 matches at 9 bases. Germline CDR1 is SQVTM and CDR2 is ANQGSEA. With 2 bases clipped from V and 4 bases from J, the junction kept 7 bases outside the gene matches. The CDR3 is 15 residues long. The CDR3 DNA reads TGCAGCGTTGAAATGGCGGGAGGGCCCTCAGATACGCAGTATTTT. Translated: CSVEMAGGPSDTQYF.

The rearrangement uses TRBV30 and TRBJ2-2; D is perhaps TRBD2 (6 bases). CDR3 size: 18 residues. The V gene lost 2 bases and the J gene lost 2 bases, with 21 bases spanning the gap. Germline V gene lookup returns CDR1 GTSNPN and CDR2 SVGIG (reference sequence). The CDR3 bases are TGTGCCTGGAGTCCAATGTTGGGAGGCGGACTCAACACCGGGGAGCTGTTTTTT. It encodes CAWSPMLGGGLNTGELFF.

The chain uses TRBV4-1 and TRBJ2-1, with 10 positions matching TRBD2. The CDR3 length is 16 residues. Germline values: CDR1 MGHRA, CDR2 YSYEKL. V lost 1 base, J lost 9 bases, and 9 bases stayed unmatched. The CDR3, as DNA: TGCGCCAGCAGCCAAGTCACACTAGCGGGACGGGGTGAGCAGTTCTTC. It codes for CASSQVTLAGRGEQFF.

Only a few counts were recorded for this clone. This rearrangement joins TRBV20-1 to TRBJ2-3; D remains ambiguous. Trimming cost V 2 bases and J 9 bases, with 6 bases left between them. In germline, CDR1 is DFQATT, CDR2 SNEGSKA (reference sequence). This CDR3 is built from 10 residues. The CDR3 protein is CSARMETQYF. The CDR3 nucleotides read TGCAGTGCTAGAATGGAGACGCAGTATTTT.

This clone was counted a few times. V gene TRBV9 combines with J gene TRBJ2-5; D ambiguous. V dropped 0 bases and J dropped 1 base, with 7 bases sitting between them. Germline CDR1 and CDR2: SGDLS and YYNGEE. The CDR3 loop spans 14 amino acids. CDR3 nucleotides: TGTGCCAGCAGCGTAGGGTGGGTCCAAGAGACCCAGTACTTC. Protein sequence: CASSVGWVQETQYF.

The sample holds a few counts of this clone. Germline and junction disagree at one end, which may indicate a read error. V and J are TRBV7-2 and TRBJ2-3; 7 bases agree with TRBD2. Germline CDR1 SGHTA, CDR2 FQGNSA. There are 12 residues in the CDR3. Here the CDR3 reads CASSHAGEDLNF. For the CDR3, the DNA is TGTGCCAGCAGTCATGCGGGGGAGGACCTCAATTTT. The full variable domain, its missing parts supplied by reference TRBV7-2 and TRBJ2-3, is GAGVSQSPSNKVTEKGKDVELRCDPISGHTALYWYRQSLGQGLEFLIYFQGNSAPDKSGLPSDRFSAERTGGSVSTLTIQRTQQEDSAVYLCASSHAGEDLNFGPGTRLTVL.

Only a few counts were recorded for this clone. The chain links TRBV30 to TRBJ2-3; 8 bases map to TRBD2. CDR1 and CDR2 from the germline V gene are GTSNPN and SVGIG (reference sequence). J lost 4 bases, V lost 7 bases, and 10 bases had no gene match. This CDR3 contains 14 residues. CDR3 residues: CASDRAGVSDTQYF. DNA for the CDR3: TGTGCCTCGGACCGAGCGGGAGTGTCAGATACGCAGTATTTT.

V gene TRBV7-9 combines with J gene TRBJ2-2; 8 bases are a match to TRBD1. Germline lookup yields CDR1 SEHNR and CDR2 FQNEAQ (reference sequence). Trimming took 5 bases from V and 1 from J; bases not matched to a gene: 6. This CDR3 spans 16 amino acids. CDR3 protein: CASSPPGTGNTGELFF. Written as DNA, the CDR3 is TGTGCCAGCAGCCCACCCGGGACAGGGAACACCGGGGAGCTGTTTTTT.

The gene calls are TRBV10-3 and TRBJ2-1; 10 bases fit TRBD2. The CDR3 length is 17 residues. The V gene end was trimmed by 2 bases and the J gene end by 7 bases; junction bases not matched to a gene: 11. CDR1 and CDR2 from the germline V gene are ENHRY and SYGVKD. CDR3 sequence reads: CAISEGASGRSRNEQFF. In nucleotides, the CDR3 is TGTGCCATCAGTGAGGGGGCTAGCGGGAGATCGAGGAATGAGCAGTTCTTC.

The genes are TRBV20-1 and TRBJ2-1; D uncertain. The CDR3 sequence is 11 residues long. Germline V lookup: CDR1 DFQATT, CDR2 SNEGSKA (reference sequence). Trimming took 1 base from V and 10 from J, leaving 8 bases between them. The CDR3 reads CSARGVREQFF. The CDR3 DNA sequence: TGCAGTGCTAGAGGGGTCCGCGAGCAGTTCTTC.

The chain combines TRBV7-6 with TRBJ2-7, with a tentative D call TRBD1 (6 bases). The CDR3 totals 17 residues. The ends were cut back, 3 bases at V and 2 bases at J, with 20 bases in the middle. Looked up from germline, CDR1 is SGHVS and CDR2 is FNYEAQ. The CDR3 DNA sequence: TGTGCCAGCAGCTTTCATACCACAGGGACCAAAACCTACGAGCAGTACTTC. This sequence encodes CASSFHTTGTKTYEQYF.

This clone has a handful of counts. The chain has TRBV7-2 and TRBJ1-2, with a possible D match to TRBD1 (6 bases). V shed 5 bases and J shed 8 bases, with 12 bases lying between them. Germline V gives CDR1 SGHTA, CDR2 FQGNSA. The CDR3 is made up of 12 amino acids. Here the CDR3 reads CASSQTGTGYTF. For the CDR3, the DNA is TGTGCCAGCAGCCAAACAGGGACCGGCTACACCTTC.

This chain uses TRBV5-1 with TRBJ2-5, with a tentative D call TRBD2 (5 bases). This CDR3 region has 13 residues. Germline V lookup: CDR1 SGHRS, CDR2 YFSETQ. V was trimmed by 5 bases and J by 2 bases, leaving 10 bases between them. The CDR3 DNA is TGCGCCAGCAGGGAGCCGGGACAAGAGACCCAGTACTTC. Amino acids: CASREPGQETQYF.

This clone has only a few counts. The CDR3 spells CAGNILRGNEQFF. CDR3 nucleotides: TGTGCCGGCAACATATTACGGGGCAATGAGCAGTTCTTC. The rearrangement uses TRBV2 and TRBJ2-1, with D maybe TRBD2 (5 bases). CDR3 size: 13 residues. Germline CDR1 SNHLY, CDR2 FYNNEI. Between the trimmed V and J ends, which lost 11 bases and 6 bases, there was a span of 17 bases.

The rearrangement links TRBV18 to TRBJ2-5, with TRBD2 matching over 13 bases. This CDR3 has 15 residues. Germline V gene data show CDR1 as KGHSH and CDR2 as LQKENI. Germline trimming cut 3 bases from V and 2 bases from J; bases unmatched to any gene: 0. The CDR3 sequence: CASSPGLAGQETQYF. CDR3 coding DNA: TGTGCCAGCTCACCGGGACTAGCGGGACAAGAGACCCAGTACTTC.

A few counts support this clone. The V and J genes are TRBV9 and TRBJ1-2; 8 bases fit TRBD1. J lost 6 bases, V lost 3 bases, and 13 bases had no gene match. CDR1 and CDR2 (germline): SGDLS, YYNGEE. The CDR3 contains 16 residues. CDR3 region: CASSAQTDRDLDGYTF. The CDR3 region has the DNA TGTGCCAGCAGCGCTCAGACGGACAGGGATCTGGATGGCTACACCTTC.

This sequence joins TRBV29-1 and TRBJ1-3; a possible D gene is TRBD1 (5 bases). CDR1 is SQVTM and CDR2 is ANQGSEA in the germline V gene. The CDR3 is 13 amino acids. Trimming took off 2 bases at V and 2 bases at J, with 7 bases between the two ends. The CDR3 protein is CSVELGAGNTIYF. In DNA form, the CDR3 reads TGCAGCGTTGAATTAGGGGCTGGAAACACCATATATTTT.

The chain employs TRBV19 and TRBJ2-2; 11 bases are a match to TRBD1. The ends lost 5 bases at V and 5 bases at J; junction bases unmatched: 4. The CDR3 extends over 15 amino acids. Germline loops: CDR1 LNHDA, CDR2 SQIVND (reference sequence). The DNA for the CDR3 is TGTGCCAGTAGTCGAGGACAGGGGGCGACCGGGGAGCTGTTTTTT. It yields the protein CASSRGQGATGELFF. Together with reference TRBV19 and TRBJ2-2, the CDR3 gives the full variable domain: DGGITQSPKYLFRKEGQNVTLSCEQNLNHDAMYWYRQDPGQGLRLIYYSQIVNDFQKGDIAEGYSVSREKKESFPLTVTSAQKNPTAFYLCASSRGQGATGELFFGEGSRLTVL.

This clone was counted between two and nine times. The V call is TRBV9, the J call TRBJ2-2, with 10 nucleotides matching TRBD2. Per germline, CDR1 SGDLS and CDR2 YYNGEE. The trim removed 1 base at V and 5 bases at J, leaving 2 bases unmatched. The CDR3 has 15 residues. The CDR3 coding sequence is TGTGCCAGCAGCGTAACTAGCGGGAAAACCGGGGAGCTGTTTTTT. It codes for CASSVTSGKTGELFF.

This clone has just a few counts. This chain connects TRBV4-3 to TRBJ2-3; a weak D match, TRBD2 (6 bases). Trimming cost V 4 bases and J 1 base, with 12 bases left between them. CDR3 length equals 15 residues. CDR1 and CDR2 from the germline V gene are LGHNA and YSLEER. Here the CDR3 DNA reads TGCGCCAGCAGCCTGGAGGGGACGGGCACAGATACGCAGTATTTT. This codes for CASSLEGTGTDTQYF.

This chain joins TRBV7-9 and TRBJ2-3; TRBD2 aligns across 9 bases. The CDR3 loop spans 15 amino acids. Germline V gene data show CDR1 as SEHNR and CDR2 as FQNEAQ (reference sequence). Trimming at V came to 7 bases and at J to 5 bases, leaving 10 bases not matched to a gene. The CDR3 bases are TGTGCCAGCACCTCCCGGGGGCGGGAGGGAGATACGCAGTATTTT. Translated: CASTSRGREGDTQYF.

This clone has only a few counts. The CDR3 sequence is CASSAGLAGGPEQYF. Here the CDR3 DNA reads TGTGCCAGCAGCGCAGGACTAGCGGGAGGGCCCGAGCAGTACTTC. V is TRBV6-6 and J is TRBJ2-7; 15 nucleotides line up with TRBD2. The CDR3 spans 15 residues. The trim removed 6 bases at V and 6 bases at J, leaving 6 bases unmatched. From germline, CDR1 is MNHNY and CDR2 SVGAGI (reference sequence).

This clone has just a few counts. This chain connects TRBV5-1 to TRBJ2-3; weak D call: TRBD2 (6 bases). V lost 3 bases and J 0 bases, leaving 14 bases between the germline ends. The CDR3 covers 16 residues. The germline V gene encodes CDR1 SGHRS and CDR2 YFSETQ. CDR3 nucleotide sequence: TGCGCCAGCAGCTCCGGGGGTTCCACTAGCACAGATACGCAGTATTTT. This translates into CASSSGGSTSTDTQYF.

This clone was picked up a small number of times. The chain couples TRBV6-1 to TRBJ1-4; no clear D. CDR3 size: 15 residues. Germline CDR1 reads MNHNS; CDR2 reads SASEGT. V lost 1 base to trimming and J lost 5 bases, with 11 bases between them. CDR3 region: CASSEVGWPNEKLFF. CDR3 sequence (DNA): TGTGCCAGCAGTGAAGTCGGGTGGCCAAATGAAAAACTGTTTTTT.

The chain has TRBV5-1 and TRBJ2-1; 14 bases are a match to TRBD2. V shed 7 bases and J 0 bases; nucleotides not matched to a gene: 3. The germline V gene has CDR1 SGHRS and CDR2 YFSETQ. The CDR3 contains 16 residues. In DNA, the CDR3 is TGCGCCAGCCGGGGACTAGCGGGAGACTCCTACAATGAGCAGTTCTTC. Its translation: CASRGLAGDSYNEQFF. The full variable domain, in which reference TRBV5-1 and TRBJ2-1 provide the parts outside the CDR3, is KAGVTQTPRYLIKTRGQQVTLSCSPISGHRSVSWYQQTPGQGLQFLFEYFSETQRNKGNFPGRFSGRQFSNSRSEMNVSTLELGDSALYLCASRGLAGDSYNEQFFGPGTRLTVL.

J is TRBJ1-1 and V is TRBV29-1; D unclear. V shed 4 bases and J shed 0 bases, with 6 bases lying between them. This CDR3 comprises 12 residues. Germline CDR1 is SQVTM and CDR2 is ANQGSEA. The CDR3 sequence is CSVAQLNTEAFF. DNA of the CDR3: TGCAGCGTTGCCCAGTTGAACACTGAAGCTTTCTTT.

The rearrangement links TRBV6-5 to TRBJ1-1; D is uncertain. The CDR3 extends over 11 amino acids. CDR1 is MNHEY and CDR2 is SVGAGI in the germline V gene. Deletions cut 5 bases from V and 8 bases from J, with 9 bases between. CDR3 amino acids: CASSTNYEAFF. The CDR3 DNA reads TGTGCCAGCAGTACAAATTACGAAGCTTTCTTT.